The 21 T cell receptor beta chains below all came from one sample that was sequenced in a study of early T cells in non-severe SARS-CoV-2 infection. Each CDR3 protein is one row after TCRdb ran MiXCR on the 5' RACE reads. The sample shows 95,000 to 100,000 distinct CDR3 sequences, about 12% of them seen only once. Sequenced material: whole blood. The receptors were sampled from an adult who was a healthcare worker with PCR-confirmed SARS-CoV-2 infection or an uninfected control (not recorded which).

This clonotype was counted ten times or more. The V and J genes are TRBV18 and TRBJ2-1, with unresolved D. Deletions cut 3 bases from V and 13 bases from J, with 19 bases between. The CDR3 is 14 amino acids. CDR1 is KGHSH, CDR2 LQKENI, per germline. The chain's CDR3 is CASSPLDTYSVQFF. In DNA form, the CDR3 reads TGTGCCAGCTCACCCCTCGATACGTATTCTGTCCAGTTCTTC.

The CDR3 here is CASKRGSEETQYF. Here the CDR3 DNA reads TGTGCCAGCAAAAGGGGGAGCGAAGAGACCCAGTACTTC. The rearrangement uses TRBV25-1 and TRBJ2-5, with D possibly matching TRBD1 (6 bases). This CDR3 has 13 amino acids. The V and J ends lost 7 bases and 3 bases respectively, with 12 bases between them. Germline lookup yields CDR1 MGHDK and CDR2 SYGVNS.

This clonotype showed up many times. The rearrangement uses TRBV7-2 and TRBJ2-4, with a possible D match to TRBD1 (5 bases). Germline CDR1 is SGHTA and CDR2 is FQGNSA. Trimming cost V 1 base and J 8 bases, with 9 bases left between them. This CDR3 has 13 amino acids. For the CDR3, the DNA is TGTGCCAGCAGCTTAGATCAAGGGGACATTCAGTACTTC. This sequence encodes CASSLDQGDIQYF.

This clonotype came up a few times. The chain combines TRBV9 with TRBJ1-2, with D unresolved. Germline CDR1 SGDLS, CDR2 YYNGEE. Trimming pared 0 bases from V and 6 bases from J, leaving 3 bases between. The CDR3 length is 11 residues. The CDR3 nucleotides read TGTGCCAGCAGCGTAGAACATGGCTACACCTTC. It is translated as CASSVEHGYTF.

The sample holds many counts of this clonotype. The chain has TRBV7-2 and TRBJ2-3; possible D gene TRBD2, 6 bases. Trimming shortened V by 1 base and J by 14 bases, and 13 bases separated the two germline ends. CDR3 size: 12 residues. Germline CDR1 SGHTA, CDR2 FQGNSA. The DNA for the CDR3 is TGTGCCAGCAGCTTAGTTGGGGGGATGGGGTATTTT. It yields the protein CASSLVGGMGYF. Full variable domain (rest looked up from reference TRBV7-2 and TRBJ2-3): GAGVSQSPSNKVTEKGKDVELRCDPISGHTALYWYRQSLGQGLEFLIYFQGNSAPDKSGLPSDRFSAERTGGSVSTLTIQRTQQEDSAVYLCASSLVGGMGYFGPGTRLTVL.

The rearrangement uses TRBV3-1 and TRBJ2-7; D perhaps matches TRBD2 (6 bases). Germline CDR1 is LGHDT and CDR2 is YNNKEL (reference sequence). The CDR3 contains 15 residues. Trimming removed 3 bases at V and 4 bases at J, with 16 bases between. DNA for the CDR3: TGTGCCAGCAGCCATTCGGCCCGGGGAGGTTACGAGCAGTACTTC. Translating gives CASSHSARGGYEQYF.

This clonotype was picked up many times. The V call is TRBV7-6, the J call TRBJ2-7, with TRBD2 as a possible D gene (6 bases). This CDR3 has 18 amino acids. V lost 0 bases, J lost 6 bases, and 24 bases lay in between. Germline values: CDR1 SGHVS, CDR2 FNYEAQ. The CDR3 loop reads CASSLALAWSRCPSEQYF. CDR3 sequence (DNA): TGTGCCAGCAGCTTAGCCCTAGCGTGGTCCCGCTGCCCCTCCGAGCAGTACTTC.

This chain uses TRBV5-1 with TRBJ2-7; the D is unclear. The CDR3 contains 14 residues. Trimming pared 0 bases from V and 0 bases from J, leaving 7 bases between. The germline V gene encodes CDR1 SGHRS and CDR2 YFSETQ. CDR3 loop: CASSLEGNSYEQYF. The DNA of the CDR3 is TGCGCCAGCAGCTTGGAGGGCAACTCCTACGAGCAGTACTTC.

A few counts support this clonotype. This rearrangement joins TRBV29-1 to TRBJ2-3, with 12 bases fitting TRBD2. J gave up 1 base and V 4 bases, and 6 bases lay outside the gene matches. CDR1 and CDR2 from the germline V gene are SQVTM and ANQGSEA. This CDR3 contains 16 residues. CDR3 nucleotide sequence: TGCAGCGTTGGGCTAGCGGGGGGGCATGGCACAGATACGCAGTATTTT. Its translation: CSVGLAGGHGTDTQYF.

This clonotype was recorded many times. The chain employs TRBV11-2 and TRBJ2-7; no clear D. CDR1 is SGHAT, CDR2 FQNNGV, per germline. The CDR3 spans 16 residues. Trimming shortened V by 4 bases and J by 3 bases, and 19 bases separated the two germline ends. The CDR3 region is CASSSLSSGLFYEQYF. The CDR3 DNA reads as TGTGCCAGCAGCTCTCTATCTTCGGGCCTTTTCTACGAGCAGTACTTC.

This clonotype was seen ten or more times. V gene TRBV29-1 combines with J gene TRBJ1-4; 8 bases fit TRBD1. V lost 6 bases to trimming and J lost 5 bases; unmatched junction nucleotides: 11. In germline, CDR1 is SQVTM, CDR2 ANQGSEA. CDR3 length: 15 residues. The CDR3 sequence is CSVLPGQAQNEKLFF. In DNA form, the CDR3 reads TGCAGCGTCCTGCCGGGACAGGCTCAAAATGAAAAACTGTTTTTT. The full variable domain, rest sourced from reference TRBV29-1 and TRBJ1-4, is SAVISQKPSRDICQRGTSLTIQCQVDSQVTMMFWYRQQPGQSLTLIATANQGSEATYESGFVIDKFPISRPNLTFSTLTVSNMSPEDSSIYLCSVLPGQAQNEKLFFGSGTQLSVL.

The CDR3 nucleotides read TGTGCCAGCAGTTCCTGGGACAGTAAGGAAAAACTGTTTTTT. Translation gives CASSSWDSKEKLFF. This chain connects TRBV28 to TRBJ1-4; 7 bases fit TRBD1. From germline, CDR1 is MDHEN and CDR2 SYDVKM. There are 14 residues in the CDR3. Trimming took 4 bases from V and 8 from J; bases not matched to a gene: 7.

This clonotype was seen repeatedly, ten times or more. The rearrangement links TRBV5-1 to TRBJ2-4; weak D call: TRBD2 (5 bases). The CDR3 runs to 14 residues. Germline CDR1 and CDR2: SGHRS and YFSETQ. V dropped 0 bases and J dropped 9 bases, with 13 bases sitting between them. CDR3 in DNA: TGCGCCAGCAGCTTGGACACGGTCCGGGGCATTCAGTACTTC. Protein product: CASSLDTVRGIQYF.

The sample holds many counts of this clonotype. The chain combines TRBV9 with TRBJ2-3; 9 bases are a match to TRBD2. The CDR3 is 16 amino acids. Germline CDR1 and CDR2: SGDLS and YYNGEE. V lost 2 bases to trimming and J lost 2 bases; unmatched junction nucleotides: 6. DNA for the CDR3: TGTGCCAGCAGCGTGACTAGCGGAGAATACACAGATACGCAGTATTTT. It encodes CASSVTSGEYTDTQYF.

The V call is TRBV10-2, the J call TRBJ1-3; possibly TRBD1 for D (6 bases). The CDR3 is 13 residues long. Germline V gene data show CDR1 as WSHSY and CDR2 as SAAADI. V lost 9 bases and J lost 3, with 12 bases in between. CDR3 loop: CASLKQGGNTIYF. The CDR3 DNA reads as TGCGCCAGTCTCAAACAGGGTGGAAACACCATATATTTT.

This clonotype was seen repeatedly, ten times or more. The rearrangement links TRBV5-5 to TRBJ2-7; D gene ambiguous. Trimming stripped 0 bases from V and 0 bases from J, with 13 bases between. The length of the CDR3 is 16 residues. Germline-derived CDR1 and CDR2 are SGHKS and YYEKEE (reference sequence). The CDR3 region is CASSLAVGSYSYEQYF. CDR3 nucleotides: TGTGCCAGCAGCTTGGCCGTCGGCAGCTACTCCTACGAGCAGTACTTC.

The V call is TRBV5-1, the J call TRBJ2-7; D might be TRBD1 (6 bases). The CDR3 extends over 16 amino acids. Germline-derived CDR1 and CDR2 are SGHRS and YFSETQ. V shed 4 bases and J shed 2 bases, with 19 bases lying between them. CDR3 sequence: CASSMESGAGAYEQYF. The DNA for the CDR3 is TGCGCCAGCAGCATGGAGAGTGGTGCAGGGGCCTACGAGCAGTACTTC.

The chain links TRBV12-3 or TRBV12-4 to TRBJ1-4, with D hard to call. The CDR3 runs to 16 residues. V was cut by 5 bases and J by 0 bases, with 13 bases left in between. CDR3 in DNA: TGTGCCAGCAGTGGTCATATGGGTGCAACTAATGAAAAACTGTTTTTT. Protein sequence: CASSGHMGATNEKLFF.

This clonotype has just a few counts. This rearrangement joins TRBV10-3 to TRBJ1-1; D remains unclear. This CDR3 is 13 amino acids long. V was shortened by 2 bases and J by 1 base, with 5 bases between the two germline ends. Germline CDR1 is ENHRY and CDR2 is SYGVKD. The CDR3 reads CAISETQNTEAFF. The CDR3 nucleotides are TGTGCCATCAGTGAGACACAGAACACTGAAGCTTTCTTT.

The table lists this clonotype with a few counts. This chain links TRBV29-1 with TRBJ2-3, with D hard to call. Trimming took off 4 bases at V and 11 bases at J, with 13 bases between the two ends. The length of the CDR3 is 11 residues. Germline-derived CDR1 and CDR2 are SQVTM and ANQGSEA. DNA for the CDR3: TGCAGCGTTGCCTCTGAGCCATGGCAGTATTTT. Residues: CSVASEPWQYF.

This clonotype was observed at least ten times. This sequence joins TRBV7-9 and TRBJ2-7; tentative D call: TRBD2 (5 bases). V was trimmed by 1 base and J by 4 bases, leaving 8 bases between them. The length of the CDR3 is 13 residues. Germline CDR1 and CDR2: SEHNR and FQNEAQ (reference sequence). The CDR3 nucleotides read TGTGCCAGCAGCTTAGTTGGGGAGTACGAGCAGTACTTC. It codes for CASSLVGEYEQYF. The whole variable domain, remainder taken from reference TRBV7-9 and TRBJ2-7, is DTGVSQNPRHKITKRGQNVTFRCDPISEHNRLYWYRQTLGQGPEFLTYFQNEAQLEKSRLLSDRFSAERPKGSFSTLEIQRTEQGDSAMYLCASSLVGEYEQYFGPGTRLTVT.